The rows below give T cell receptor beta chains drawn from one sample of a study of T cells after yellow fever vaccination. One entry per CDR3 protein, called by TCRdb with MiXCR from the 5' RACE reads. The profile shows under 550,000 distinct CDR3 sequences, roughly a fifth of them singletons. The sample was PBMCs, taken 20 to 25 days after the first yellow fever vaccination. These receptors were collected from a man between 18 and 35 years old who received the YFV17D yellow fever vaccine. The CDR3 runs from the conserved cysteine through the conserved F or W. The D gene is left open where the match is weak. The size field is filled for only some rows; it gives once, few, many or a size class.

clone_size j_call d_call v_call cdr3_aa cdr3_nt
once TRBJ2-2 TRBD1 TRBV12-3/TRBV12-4 CASSYDRVTNTGELFF TGTGCCAGCAGTTACGACAGGGTGACGAACACCGGGGAGCTGTTTTTT
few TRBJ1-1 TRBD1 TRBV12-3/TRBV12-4 CASSPGQGFRTEAFF TGTGCCAGCAGTCCGGGACAGGGGTTTCGCACTGAAGCTTTCTTT
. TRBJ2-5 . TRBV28 CASSLGSVTQYF TGTGCCAGCAGTTTGGGGAGTGTGACCCAGTACTTC
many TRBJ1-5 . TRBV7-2 CASSLRGNQPQHF TGTGCCAGCAGCTTAAGGGGCAATCAGCCCCAGCATTTT
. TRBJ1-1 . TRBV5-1 CASSLQVVNTEAFF TGCGCCAGCAGCTTACAGGTTGTGAACACTGAAGCTTTCTTT
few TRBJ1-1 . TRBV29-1 CSVLGPDEAEAFF TGCAGCGTCCTCGGGCCTGACGAGGCTGAAGCTTTCTTT
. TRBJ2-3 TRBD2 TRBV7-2 CASSFTGGWGTDTQYF TGTGCCAGCAGCTTTACGGGGGGGTGGGGCACAGATACGCAGTATTTT
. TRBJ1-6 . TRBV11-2 CASSARKPGPDNSPLHF TGTGCCAGCAGCGCACGGAAACCGGGACCGGATAATTCACCCCTCCACTTT
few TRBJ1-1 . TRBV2 CASSVGRGLAFF TGTGCCAGCAGTGTGGGCAGGGGATTAGCTTTCTTT
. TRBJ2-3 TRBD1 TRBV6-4 CASSGQGQDTQYF TGTGCCAGCAGTGGACAGGGGCAGGATACGCAGTATTTT
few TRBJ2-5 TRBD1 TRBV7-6 CASSKGQGTETQYF TGTGCCAGCAGCAAGGGACAGGGTACGGAGACCCAGTACTTC
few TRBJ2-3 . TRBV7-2 CASSLVSGSTDTQYF TGTGCCAGCAGCTTAGTGTCGGGGAGCACAGATACGCAGTATTTT
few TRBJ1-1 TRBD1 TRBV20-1 CSARVGAGGTEAFF TGCAGTGCTAGAGTAGGGGCAGGGGGCACTGAAGCTTTCTTT
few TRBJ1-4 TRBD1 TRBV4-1 CASSQSGTGWEKLFF TGCGCCAGCAGCCAGTCCGGGACAGGGTGGGAAAAACTGTTTTTT
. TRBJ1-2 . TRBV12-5 CASGETAYYGYTF TGTGCTAGTGGAGAGACAGCCTACTATGGCTACACCTTC